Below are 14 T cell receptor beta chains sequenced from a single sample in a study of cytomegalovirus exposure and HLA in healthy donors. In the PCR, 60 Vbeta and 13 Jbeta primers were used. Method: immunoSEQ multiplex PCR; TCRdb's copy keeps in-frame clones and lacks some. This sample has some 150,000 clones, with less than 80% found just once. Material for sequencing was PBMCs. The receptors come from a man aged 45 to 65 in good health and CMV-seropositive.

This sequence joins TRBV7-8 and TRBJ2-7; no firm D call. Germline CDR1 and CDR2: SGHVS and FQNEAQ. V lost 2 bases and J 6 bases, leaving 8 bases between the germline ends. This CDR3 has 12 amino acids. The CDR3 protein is CASSLRGAEQYF. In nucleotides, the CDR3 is TGTGCCAGCAGCTTAAGAGGCGCCGAGCAGTACTTC.

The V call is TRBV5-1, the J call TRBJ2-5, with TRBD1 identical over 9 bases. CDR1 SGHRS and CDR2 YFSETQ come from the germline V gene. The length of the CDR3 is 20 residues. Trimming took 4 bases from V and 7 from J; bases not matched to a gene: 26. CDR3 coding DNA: TGCGCCAGCAGCCCGGACTACAGGGGGCGCGAGAATCAGCTGAGGAGGACCCAGTACTTC. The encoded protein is CASSPDYRGRENQLRRTQYF.

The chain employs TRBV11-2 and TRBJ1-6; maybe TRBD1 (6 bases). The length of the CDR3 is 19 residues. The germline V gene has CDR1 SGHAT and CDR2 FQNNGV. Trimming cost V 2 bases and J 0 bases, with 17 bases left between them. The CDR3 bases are TGTGCCAGCAGCTTACTACCTGGTAGGGGGAGCTCCTATAATTCACCCCTCCACTTT. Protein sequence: CASSLLPGRGSSYNSPLHF.

The DNA for the CDR3 is TGCGCCAGCGGGGAGGACGGTACAAACACTGAAGCTTTCTTT. This translates into CASGEDGTNTEAFF. The chain uses TRBV10-2 and TRBJ1-1, with unresolved D. This CDR3 spans 14 amino acids. Germline CDR1 and CDR2: WSHSY and SAAADI. Trimming left V 8 bases short and J 2 bases short, with 15 bases between.

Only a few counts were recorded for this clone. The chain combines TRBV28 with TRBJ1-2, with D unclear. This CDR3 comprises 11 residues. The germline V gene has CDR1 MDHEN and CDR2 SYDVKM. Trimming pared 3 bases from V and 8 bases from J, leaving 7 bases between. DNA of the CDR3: TGTGCCAGCAGTTTGGGGAGAGGCTACACCTTC. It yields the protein CASSLGRGYTF.

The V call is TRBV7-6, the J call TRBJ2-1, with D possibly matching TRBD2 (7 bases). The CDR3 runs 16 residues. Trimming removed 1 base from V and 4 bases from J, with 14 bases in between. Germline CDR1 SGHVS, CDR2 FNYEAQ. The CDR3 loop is CASSLVGGQGYNEQFF. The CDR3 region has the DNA TGTGCCAGCAGCTTAGTCGGGGGGCAGGGGTACAATGAGCAGTTCTTC.

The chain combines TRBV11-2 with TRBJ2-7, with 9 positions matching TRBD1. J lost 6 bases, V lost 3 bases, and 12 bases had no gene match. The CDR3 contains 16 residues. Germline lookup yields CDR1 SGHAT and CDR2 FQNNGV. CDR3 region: CASSFTLGATGGEQYF. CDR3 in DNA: TGTGCCAGCAGCTTTACACTGGGGGCGACAGGGGGCGAGCAGTACTTC.

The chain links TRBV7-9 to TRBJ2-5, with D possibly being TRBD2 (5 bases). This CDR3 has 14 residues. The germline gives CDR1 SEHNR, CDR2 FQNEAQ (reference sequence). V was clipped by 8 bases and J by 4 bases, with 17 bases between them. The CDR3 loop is CASPRDGGRETQYF. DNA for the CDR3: TGTGCCAGCCCCCGGGATGGCGGAAGAGAGACCCAGTACTTC.

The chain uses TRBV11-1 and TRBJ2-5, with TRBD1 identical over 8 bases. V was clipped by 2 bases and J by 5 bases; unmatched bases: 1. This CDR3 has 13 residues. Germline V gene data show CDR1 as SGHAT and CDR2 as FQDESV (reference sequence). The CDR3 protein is CASSLRQGETQYF. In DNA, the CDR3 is TGTGCCAGCAGCTTAAGACAGGGGGAGACCCAGTACTTC. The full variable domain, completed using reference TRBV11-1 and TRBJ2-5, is EAEVAQSPRYKITEKSQAVAFWCDPISGHATLYWYRQILGQGPELLVQFQDESVVDDSQLPKDRFSAERLKGVDSTLKIQPAELGDSAMYLCASSLRQGETQYFGPGTRLLVL.

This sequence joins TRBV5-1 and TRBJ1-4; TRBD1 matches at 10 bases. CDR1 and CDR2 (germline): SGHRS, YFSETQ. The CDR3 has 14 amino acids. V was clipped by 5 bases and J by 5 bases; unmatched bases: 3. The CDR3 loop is CASRGQGRNEKLFF. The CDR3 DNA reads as TGCGCCAGCAGGGGACAGGGGCGGAATGAAAAACTGTTTTTT.

The CDR3: CASSLGQAQNTEAFF. The CDR3 nucleotides are TGTGCCAGCTCCCTGGGACAGGCTCAGAACACTGAAGCTTTCTTT. The rearrangement uses TRBV18 and TRBJ1-1; 8 nucleotides line up with TRBD1. V lost 6 bases, J lost 1 base, and 7 bases stayed unmatched. The CDR3 runs 15 residues. Germline CDR1 KGHSH, CDR2 LQKENI.

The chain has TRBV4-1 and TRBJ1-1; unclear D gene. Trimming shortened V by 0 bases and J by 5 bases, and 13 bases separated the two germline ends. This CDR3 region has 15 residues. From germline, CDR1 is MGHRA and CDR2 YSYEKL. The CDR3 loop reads CASSQDVTSGTEAFF. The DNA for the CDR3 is TGCGCCAGCAGCCAAGACGTGACGAGCGGGACTGAAGCTTTCTTT.

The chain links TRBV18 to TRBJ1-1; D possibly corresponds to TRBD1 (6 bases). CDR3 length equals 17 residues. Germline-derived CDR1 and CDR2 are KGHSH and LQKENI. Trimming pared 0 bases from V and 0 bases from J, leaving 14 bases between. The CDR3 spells CASSPPDGRGLNTEAFF. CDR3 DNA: TGTGCCAGCTCACCACCCGATGGCAGGGGACTGAACACTGAAGCTTTCTTT.

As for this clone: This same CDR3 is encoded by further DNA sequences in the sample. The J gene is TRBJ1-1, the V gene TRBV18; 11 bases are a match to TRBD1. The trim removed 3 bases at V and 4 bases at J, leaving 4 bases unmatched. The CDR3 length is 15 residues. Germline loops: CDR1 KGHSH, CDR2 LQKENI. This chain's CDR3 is CASSPRGTGGTEAFF. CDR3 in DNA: TGTGCCAGCTCACCGCGGGGGACAGGGGGCACTGAAGCTTTCTTT.